These 9 T cell receptor beta chains came from one sample sequenced in a study of Tregs in tolerant kidney transplant recipients. Only in-frame clones appear in the TCRdb table, and some are missing; sequencing was by immunoSEQ multiplex PCR. The sample holds some 90,000 clones; about 92% are singletons and the top ten take about 4.9%. Input material: CD8+ T cells from blood. These receptors were collected from a human donor in good health.

The V call is TRBV9, the J call TRBJ2-1; no clear D. Trimming left V 0 bases short and J 6 bases short, with 4 bases between. This CDR3 has 12 amino acids. From germline, CDR1 is SGDLS and CDR2 YYNGEE. The CDR3 region is CASSVGSNEQFF. As DNA, the CDR3 is TGTGCCAGCAGCGTAGGTAGCAATGAGCAGTTCTTC.

The count of this clone is one. The rearrangement uses TRBV14 and TRBJ1-2; 8 nucleotides line up with TRBD1. The CDR3 totals 15 residues. Trimming at V came to 5 bases and at J to 1 base, leaving 6 bases not matched to a gene. Germline CDR1 SGHDN, CDR2 FVKESK. CDR3 region: CASSAEQGDNYGYTF. The CDR3 coding sequence is TGTGCCAGCAGCGCAGAACAGGGGGATAACTATGGCTACACCTTC.

The chain carries TRBV5-1 and TRBJ2-1, with 11 bases identical to TRBD2. Germline V gene lookup returns CDR1 SGHRS and CDR2 YFSETQ. V was pared by 2 bases and J by 2 bases, with 3 bases of the junction left unmatched. The CDR3 runs to 16 residues. This CDR3 reads CASSFPTSGTYNEQFF. The CDR3, as DNA: TGCGCCAGCAGCTTCCCGACTAGCGGGACCTACAATGAGCAGTTCTTC.

The chain is built from TRBV30 and TRBJ2-7; TRBD2 matches 9 bases. Germline loops: CDR1 GTSNPN, CDR2 SVGIG (reference sequence). V was clipped by 4 bases and J by 5 bases; unmatched bases: 9. The CDR3 spans 14 residues. CDR3 region: CAWTWREGRHEQYF. DNA of the CDR3: TGTGCCTGGACGTGGCGGGAGGGCCGCCACGAGCAGTACTTC.

CDR3 region: CASSPPSGNYGYTF. CDR3 nucleotide sequence: TGCGCCAGCAGCCCACCCTCGGGGAACTATGGCTACACCTTC. The chain uses TRBV5-1 and TRBJ1-2; D is uncertain. The CDR3 sequence is 14 residues long. From germline, CDR1 is SGHRS and CDR2 YFSETQ. With 4 bases removed from V and 2 bases from J, the gap between germline ends came to 12 bases.

CDR3 sequence reads: CASSLCGTGCYEQYF. In DNA form, the CDR3 reads TGTGCCAGCAGCTTGTGTGGGACAGGGTGTTACGAGCAGTACTTC. The chain employs TRBV5-8 and TRBJ2-7, with 9 positions matching TRBD1. The CDR3 runs 15 residues. Germline CDR1 is SGHTS and CDR2 is YDEGEE. The V and J ends lost 1 base and 4 bases, in that order; junction bases with no gene match: 6. Looking up the rest from reference TRBV5-8 and TRBJ2-7 gives the full variable domain: EAGVTQSPTHLIKTRGQQATLRCSPISGHTSVYWYQQALGLGLQFLLWYDEGEERNRGNFPPRFSGRQFPNYSSELNVNALELEDSALYLCASSLCGTGCYEQYFGPGTRLTVT.

The DNA for the CDR3 is TGTGCCAGCAGTGCAGTAGCGGGAGACACCGGGGAGCTGTTTTTT. This sequence encodes CASSAVAGDTGELFF. The chain uses TRBV2 and TRBJ2-2; 9 bases align to TRBD2. The CDR3 runs 15 residues. The germline V gene has CDR1 SNHLY and CDR2 FYNNEI. The V and J ends lost 4 bases and 3 bases, in that order; junction bases with no gene match: 3.

The genes are TRBV27 and TRBJ2-5; tentatively, D is TRBD1 or TRBD2 (6 bases each). Per germline, CDR1 MNHEY and CDR2 SMNVEV (reference sequence). V was shortened by 3 bases and J by 4 bases, with 15 bases between the two germline ends. This CDR3 comprises 15 residues. The CDR3, as DNA: TGTGCCAGCAGTTTTCGGGGGCGCGTTTCAGAGACCCAGTACTTC. It is translated as CASSFRGRVSETQYF.

This clone appeared a single time. This chain connects TRBV6-5 to TRBJ1-2, with TRBD1 identical over 7 bases. The CDR3 has 13 residues. V lost 5 bases and J lost 7; bases outside the gene matches: 7. The germline V gene encodes CDR1 MNHEY and CDR2 SVGAGI. The CDR3 region has the DNA TGTGCCAGCAGTACCGGGACAGTAGGTGGCTACACCTTC. Amino acids: CASSTGTVGGYTF.